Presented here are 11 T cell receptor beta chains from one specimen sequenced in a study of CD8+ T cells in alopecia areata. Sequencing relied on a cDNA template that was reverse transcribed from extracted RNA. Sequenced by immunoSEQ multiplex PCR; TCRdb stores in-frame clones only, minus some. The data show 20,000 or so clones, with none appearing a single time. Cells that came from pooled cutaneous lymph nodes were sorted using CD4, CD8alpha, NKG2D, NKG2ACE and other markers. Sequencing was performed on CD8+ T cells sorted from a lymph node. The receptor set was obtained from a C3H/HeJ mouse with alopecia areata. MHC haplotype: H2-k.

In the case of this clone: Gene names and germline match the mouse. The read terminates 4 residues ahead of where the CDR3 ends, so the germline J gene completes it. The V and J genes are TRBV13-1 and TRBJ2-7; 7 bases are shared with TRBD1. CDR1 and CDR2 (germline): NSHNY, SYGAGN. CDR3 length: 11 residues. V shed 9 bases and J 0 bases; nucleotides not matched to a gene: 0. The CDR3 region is CATGGSYEQYF. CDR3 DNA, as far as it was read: TGTGCCACAGGGGGCTCCTAT.

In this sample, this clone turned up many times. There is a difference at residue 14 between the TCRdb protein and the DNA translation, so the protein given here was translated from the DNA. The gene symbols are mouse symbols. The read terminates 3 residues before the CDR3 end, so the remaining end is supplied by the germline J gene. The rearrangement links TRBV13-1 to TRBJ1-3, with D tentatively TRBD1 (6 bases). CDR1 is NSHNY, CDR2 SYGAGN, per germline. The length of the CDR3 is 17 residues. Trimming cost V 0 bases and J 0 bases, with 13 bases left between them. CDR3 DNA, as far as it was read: TGTGCCAGCAGTGATGCAAAGGGGGGCGTTTCTGGAAATACG. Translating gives CASSDAKGGVSGNT. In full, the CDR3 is CASSDAKGGVSGNTLYF.

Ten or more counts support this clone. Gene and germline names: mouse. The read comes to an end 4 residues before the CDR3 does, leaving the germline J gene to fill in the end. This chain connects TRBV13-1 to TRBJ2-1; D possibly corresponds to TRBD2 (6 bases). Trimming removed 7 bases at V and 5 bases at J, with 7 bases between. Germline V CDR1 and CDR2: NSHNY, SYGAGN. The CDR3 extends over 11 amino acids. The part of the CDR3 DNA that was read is TGTGCCAGCCCTGGGGATGCT. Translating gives CASPGDA. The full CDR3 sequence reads CASPGDAEQFF.

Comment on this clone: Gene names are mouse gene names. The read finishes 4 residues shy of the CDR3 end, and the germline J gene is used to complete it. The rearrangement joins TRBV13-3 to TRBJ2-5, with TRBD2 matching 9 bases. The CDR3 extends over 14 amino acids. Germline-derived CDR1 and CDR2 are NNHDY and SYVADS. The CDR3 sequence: CASSDGDWEDTQYF. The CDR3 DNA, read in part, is TGTGCCAGCAGTGATGGGGACTGGGAGGAC.

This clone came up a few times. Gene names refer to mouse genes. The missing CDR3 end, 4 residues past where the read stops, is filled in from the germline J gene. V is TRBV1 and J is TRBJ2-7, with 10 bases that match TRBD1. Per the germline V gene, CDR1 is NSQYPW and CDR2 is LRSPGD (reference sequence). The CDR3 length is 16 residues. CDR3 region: CTCSADRGTGDYEQYF. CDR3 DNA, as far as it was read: TGCACCTGCAGTGCAGATAGAGGGACAGGGGATTAT.

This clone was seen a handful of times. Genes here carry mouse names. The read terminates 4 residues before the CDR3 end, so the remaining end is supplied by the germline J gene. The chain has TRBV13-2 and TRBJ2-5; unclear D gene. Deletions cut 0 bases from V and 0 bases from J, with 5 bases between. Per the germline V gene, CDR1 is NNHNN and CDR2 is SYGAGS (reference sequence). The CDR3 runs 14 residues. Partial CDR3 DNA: TGTGCCAGCGGTGATGCCACAAACCAAGAC. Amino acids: CASGDATNQD. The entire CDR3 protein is CASGDATNQDTQYF.

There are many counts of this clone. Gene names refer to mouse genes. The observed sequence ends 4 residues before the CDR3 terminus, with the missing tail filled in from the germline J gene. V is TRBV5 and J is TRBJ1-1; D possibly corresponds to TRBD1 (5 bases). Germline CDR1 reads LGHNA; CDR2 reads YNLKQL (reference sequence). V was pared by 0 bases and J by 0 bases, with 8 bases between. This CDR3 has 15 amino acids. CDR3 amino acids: CASSQEWGANTEVFF. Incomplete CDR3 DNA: TGTGCCAGCAGCCAAGAGTGGGGGGCAAACACA.

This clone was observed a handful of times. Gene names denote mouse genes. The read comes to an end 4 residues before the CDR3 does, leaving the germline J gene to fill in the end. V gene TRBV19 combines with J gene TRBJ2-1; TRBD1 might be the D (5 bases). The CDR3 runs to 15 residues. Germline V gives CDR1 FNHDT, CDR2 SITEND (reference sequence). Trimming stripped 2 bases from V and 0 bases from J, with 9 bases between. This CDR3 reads CASSMDKNNYAEQFF. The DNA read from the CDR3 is TGTGCCAGCAGTATGGACAAAAATAACTATGCT.

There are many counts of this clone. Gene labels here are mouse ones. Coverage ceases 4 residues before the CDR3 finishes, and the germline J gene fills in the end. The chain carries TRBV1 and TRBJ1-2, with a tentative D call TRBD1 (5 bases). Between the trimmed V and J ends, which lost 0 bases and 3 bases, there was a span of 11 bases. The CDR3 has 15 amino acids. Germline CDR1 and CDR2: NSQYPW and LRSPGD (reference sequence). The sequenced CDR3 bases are TGCACCTGCAGTGCAGATCCCCGGGGGGACTCC. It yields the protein CTCSADPRGDS. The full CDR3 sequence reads CTCSADPRGDSDYTF.

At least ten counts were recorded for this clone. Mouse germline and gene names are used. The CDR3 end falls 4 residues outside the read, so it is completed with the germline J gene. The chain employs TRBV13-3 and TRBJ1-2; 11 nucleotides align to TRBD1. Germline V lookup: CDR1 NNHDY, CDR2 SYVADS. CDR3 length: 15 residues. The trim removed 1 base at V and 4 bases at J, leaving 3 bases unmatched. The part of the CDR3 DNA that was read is TGTGCCAGCAGTGATCGGACAGGGGGCCGCTCC. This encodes CASSDRTGGRS. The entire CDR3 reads CASSDRTGGRSDYTF.

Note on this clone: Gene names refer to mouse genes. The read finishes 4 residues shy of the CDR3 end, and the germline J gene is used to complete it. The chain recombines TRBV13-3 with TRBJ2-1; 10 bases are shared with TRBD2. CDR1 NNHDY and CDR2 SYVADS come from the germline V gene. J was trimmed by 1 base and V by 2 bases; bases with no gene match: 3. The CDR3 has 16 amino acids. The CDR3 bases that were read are TGTGCCAGCAGTGAAAGGACTGGGGGCAACTATGCT. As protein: CASSERTGGNYA. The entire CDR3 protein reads CASSERTGGNYAEQFF.